This T cell receptor (beta chain) was profiled in a study of identical twins. Findings and caveats of the study: With monozygotic twins, out-of-frame TCR alpha sharing exceeded what models estimated.

Through template switching, a universal primer site was introduced, and the cDNA contained unique molecular identifiers. TCRdb itself ran the 5' RACE reads through MiXCR, one entry per CDR3 protein. The sample lists about 200,000 distinct CDR3 sequences, 7.5% occurring once. This CDR3 region has 14 residues. Trimming cost V 3 bases and J 6 bases, with 12 bases left between them. CDR1 is SGHTA, CDR2 FQGNSA, per germline. At least ten counts were recorded for this clonotype. What it recognizes is unknown. These data also formed part of another study, on yellow fever vaccine responses in identical twins. Turning to that study: Twins' vaccine T cell response reportedly gave the appearance of partial convergence and partial personalization.

This rearrangement joins TRBV7-2 to TRBJ2-1; no firm D call. Sequencing was carried out using memory (CD45RO+) T cells sorted from blood. This TCR came from a woman between 18 and 30 years old in good health. The CDR3 loop is CASSFQVLGNEQFF. CDR3 coding DNA: TGTGCCAGCAGCTTCCAGGTATTAGGCAATGAGCAGTTCTTC.